These 13 T cell receptor beta chains share one sample of origin, sequenced in a study of control samples from healthy donors and cancer patients. Clones were read by immunoSEQ multiplex PCR, and TCRdb kept only the in-frame ones, dropping some. The data hold 50,000 to 65,000 clones, with about nine tenths observed a single time. Sequencing used PBMCs. Receptors were obtained from a woman between 50 and 59 years old with colorectal cancer.

This chain joins TRBV12-3 or TRBV12-4 and TRBJ2-1; 7 bases match TRBD1. The CDR3 runs 13 residues. V trimming: 3 bases; J trimming: 8 bases; junction bases outside the gene matches: 4. CDR3 protein: CASSFDRAHEQFF. Here the CDR3 DNA reads TGTGCCAGCAGTTTTGACAGGGCCCATGAGCAGTTCTTC.

CDR3 in DNA: TGTGCCAGCAGTAATACAGGGTCCGAGAGTGGTTCACCCCTCCACTTT. Its translation is CASSNTGSESGSPLHF. The chain recombines TRBV6-6 with TRBJ1-6; a possible D gene is TRBD1 (6 bases). Trimming took off 5 bases at V and 9 bases at J, with 20 bases between the two ends. The CDR3 is made up of 16 amino acids. Germline-derived CDR1 and CDR2 are MNHNY and SVGAGI (reference sequence).

The DNA of the CDR3 is TGTGCCAGCAGTAAGGGGGCTTTCGTCACTGAAGCTTTCTTT. Residues: CASSKGAFVTEAFF. V gene TRBV6-5 combines with J gene TRBJ1-1; 7 bases agree with TRBD1. CDR1 and CDR2 (germline): MNHEY, SVGAGI. This CDR3 has 14 residues. Trimming removed 5 bases from V and 4 bases from J; junction bases left unmatched: 7.

J is TRBJ1-2 and V is TRBV19; 11 positions match TRBD1. V dropped 6 bases and J dropped 2; count of bases not matched to a gene: 2. The CDR3 length is 14 residues. Germline assignment: CDR1 LNHDA and CDR2 SQIVND (reference sequence). CDR3 amino acids: CASRRDRGNYGYTF. CDR3 DNA: TGTGCCAGTAGACGGGACAGGGGGAACTATGGCTACACCTTC.

This sequence joins TRBV19 and TRBJ2-3; tentatively, D is TRBD1 (5 bases). V was shortened by 10 bases and J by 4 bases, with 18 bases between the two germline ends. CDR1 is LNHDA, CDR2 SQIVND, per germline (reference sequence). The CDR3 contains 14 residues. Here the CDR3 reads CATKPEMGPDTQYF. The CDR3 nucleotides are TGTGCCACTAAGCCGGAGATGGGGCCAGATACGCAGTATTTT. Based on the CDR3 plus reference TRBV19 and TRBJ2-3, the full variable domain is DGGITQSPKYLFRKEGQNVTLSCEQNLNHDAMYWYRQDPGQGLRLIYYSQIVNDFQKGDIAEGYSVSREKKESFPLTVTSAQKNPTAFYLCATKPEMGPDTQYFGPGTRLTVL.

The chain recombines TRBV2 with TRBJ2-7; D is possibly TRBD1 or TRBD2 (5 bases each). The CDR3 extends over 17 amino acids. Between the trimmed V and J ends, which lost 4 bases and 5 bases, there was a span of 24 bases. Germline lookup yields CDR1 SNHLY and CDR2 FYNNEI. This chain's CDR3 is CASSVVFGAGSRDEQYF. CDR3 DNA: TGTGCCAGCAGTGTGGTTTTTGGGGCAGGGAGCAGGGACGAGCAGTACTTC.

V gene TRBV5-1 combines with J gene TRBJ1-3; D may be TRBD1 (5 bases). The V and J ends lost 4 bases and 4 bases respectively, with 12 bases between them. The CDR3 spans 14 residues. CDR1 and CDR2 from the germline V gene are SGHRS and YFSETQ. The CDR3 here is CASSPRTKGNTIYF. The DNA of the CDR3 is TGCGCCAGCAGCCCTCGGACAAAAGGAAACACCATATATTTT.

The rearrangement links TRBV2 to TRBJ2-7, with 8 bases aligning to TRBD2. The J segment lost 2 bases and the V segment lost 6 bases, leaving 9 bases of the junction unmatched. The germline CDR1 and CDR2 sequences are SNHLY and FYNNEI. The CDR3 sequence is 15 residues long. CDR3 loop: CASSLILAGPYEQYF. CDR3 bases: TGTGCCAGCAGCCTGATCCTAGCGGGTCCCTACGAGCAGTACTTC.

This clone was observed a single time. The chain joins TRBV6-5 to TRBJ2-2, with D hard to call. The CDR3 spans 12 residues. Germline V lookup: CDR1 MNHEY, CDR2 SVGAGI. V was trimmed by 8 bases and J by 4 bases, leaving 8 bases between them. The CDR3 sequence: CASLALTGELFF. The CDR3, as DNA: TGTGCCAGCCTCGCGCTCACCGGGGAGCTGTTTTTT.

The chain uses TRBV7-9 and TRBJ1-5; D unclear. The germline V gene has CDR1 SEHNR and CDR2 FQNEAQ (reference sequence). The CDR3 is 13 residues long. The ends were cut back, 1 base at V and 4 bases at J, with 5 bases in the middle. The CDR3 spells CASSLDGNQPQHF. Here the CDR3 DNA reads TGTGCCAGCAGCTTAGACGGGAATCAGCCCCAGCATTTT.

The V gene is TRBV28, the J gene TRBJ1-2, with TRBD1 as a possible D gene (5 bases). From germline, CDR1 is MDHEN and CDR2 SYDVKM. Trimming took off 6 bases at V and 5 bases at J, with 7 bases between the two ends. The CDR3 loop spans 11 amino acids. The CDR3 DNA reads as TGTGCCAGCAGAGACAGTTATGGCTACACCTTC. Protein product: CASRDSYGYTF.

The CDR3: CASSLDTMAGQETQYF. The CDR3 DNA reads TGTGCCAGCAGCTTAGACACTATGGCGGGGCAAGAGACCCAGTACTTC. J is TRBJ2-5 and V is TRBV7-2, with D perhaps matching TRBD2 (6 bases). This CDR3 is 16 amino acids long. Germline CDR1 and CDR2: SGHTA and FQGNSA. V was trimmed by 1 base and J by 2 bases, leaving 14 bases between them.

The chain is built from TRBV5-4 and TRBJ1-1; D is ambiguous. The V and J ends lost 4 bases and 4 bases respectively, with 17 bases between them. The CDR3 sequence is 15 residues long. Germline-derived CDR1 and CDR2 are SGHNT and YYREEE (reference sequence). CDR3: CASSPGPQVGTEAFF. For the CDR3, the DNA is TGTGCCAGCAGCCCGGGTCCCCAGGTGGGCACTGAAGCTTTCTTT.